At least ten counts were recorded for the clone carrying this T cell receptor beta chain. Its cognate antigen is unknown. This entry is derived from a study of T-cell memory formation after mild COVID-19. About the study: TCR clusters largely stayed donor specific. General study results and limits: What remained unconfirmed was the SARS-CoV-2 specificity of second-wave clones peaking on day 37. Contracting clones from day 15 to 85 had balanced CD4/CD8; later expanders favoured CD4+.

The CDR3 totals 14 residues. Trimming cost V 3 bases and J 0 bases, with 6 bases left between them. Germline lookup yields CDR1 WSHSY and CDR2 SAAADI. After 5'RACE with constant-segment primers, TCR alpha and TCR beta cDNA libraries carrying sample barcodes and UMIs were obtained. TCRdb re-called the 5' RACE reads with MiXCR, one entry per CDR3 protein. The top ten clones hold 20% to 25% of a sample with some 340,000 distinct CDR3 sequences, over 10% of them seen once. Sequenced material: PBMCs or a T cell subset sorted from them (not recorded which). The V and J genes are TRBV10-2 and TRBJ2-1; no definite D call. This TCR was sampled from a man between 18 and 35 years old who had mild COVID-19 (a few samples of this study predate the infection). Cell type and time point are not known. The CDR3 region has the DNA TGCGCCAGCAGTGAAATTTCCTCCTACAATGAGCAGTTCTTC. Translating gives CASSEISSYNEQFF.